This TCR beta chain was obtained from a study of cytomegalovirus exposure and HLA in healthy donors. With 60 Vbeta and 13 Jbeta primers, the PCR was carried out. Profiling relied on immunoSEQ multiplex PCR, and the TCRdb table lists in-frame clones only, not all of them. The table lists roughly 150,000 clones, 60% to 80% of them singletons. CDR3 length: 17 amino acids. The V gene's germline CDR1 is SGHNT and CDR2 YENEEA. With V trimmed by 1 base and J by 0 bases, 6 bases remained unmatched. The rearrangement links TRBV11-3 to TRBJ2-3, with 8 positions matching TRBD2. The sequencing sample was made of PBMCs. The clonotype was recovered from a woman between 25 and 40 years old in good health and CMV-seronegative. For the CDR3, the DNA is TGTGCCAGCAGCTTAGGGTCTAGCGGGCCCAGCACAGATACGCAGTATTTT. Amino acids: CASSLGSSGPSTDTQYF.